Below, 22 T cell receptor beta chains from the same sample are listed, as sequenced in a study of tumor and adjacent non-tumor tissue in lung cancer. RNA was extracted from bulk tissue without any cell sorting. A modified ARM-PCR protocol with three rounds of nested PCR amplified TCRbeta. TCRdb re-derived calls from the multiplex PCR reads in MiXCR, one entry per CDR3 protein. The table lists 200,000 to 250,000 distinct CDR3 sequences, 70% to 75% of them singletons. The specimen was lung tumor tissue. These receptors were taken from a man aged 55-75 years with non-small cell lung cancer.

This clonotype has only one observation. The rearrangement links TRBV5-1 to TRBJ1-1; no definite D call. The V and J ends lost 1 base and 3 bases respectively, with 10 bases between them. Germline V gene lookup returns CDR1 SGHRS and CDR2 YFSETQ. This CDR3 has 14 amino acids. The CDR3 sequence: CASSLSELDTEAFF. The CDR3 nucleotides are TGCGCCAGCAGCTTGTCGGAGCTAGACACTGAAGCTTTCTTT.

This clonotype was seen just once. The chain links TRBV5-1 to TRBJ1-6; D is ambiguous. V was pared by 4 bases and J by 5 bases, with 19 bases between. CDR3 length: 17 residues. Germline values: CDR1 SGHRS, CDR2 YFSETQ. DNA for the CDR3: TGCGCCAGCAGCCTTGGTTCAGGAAACATTCATAATTCACCCCTCCACTTT. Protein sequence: CASSLGSGNIHNSPLHF.

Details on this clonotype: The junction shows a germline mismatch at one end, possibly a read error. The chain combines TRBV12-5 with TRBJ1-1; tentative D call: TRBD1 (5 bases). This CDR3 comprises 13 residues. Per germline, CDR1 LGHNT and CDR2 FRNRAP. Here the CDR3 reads CGSGDSVIIEAFF. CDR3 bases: TGTGGTAGTGGCGACAGCGTTATCATTGAAGCTTTCTTT.

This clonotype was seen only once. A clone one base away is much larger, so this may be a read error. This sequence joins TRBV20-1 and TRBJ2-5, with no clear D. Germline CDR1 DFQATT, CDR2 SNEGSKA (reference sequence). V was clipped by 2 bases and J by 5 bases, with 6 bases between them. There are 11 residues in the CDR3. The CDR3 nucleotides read TGCAGTGCTAGACAAGGTGAGACCCAGTACTTC. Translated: CSARQGETQYF.

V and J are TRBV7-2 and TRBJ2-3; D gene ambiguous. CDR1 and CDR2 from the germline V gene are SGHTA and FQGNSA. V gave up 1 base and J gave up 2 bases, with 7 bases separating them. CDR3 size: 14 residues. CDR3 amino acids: CASSLGDYTDTQYF. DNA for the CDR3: TGTGCCAGCAGCTTAGGGGATTACACAGATACGCAGTATTTT. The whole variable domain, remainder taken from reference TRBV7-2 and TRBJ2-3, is GAGVSQSPSNKVTEKGKDVELRCDPISGHTALYWYRQSLGQGLEFLIYFQGNSAPDKSGLPSDRFSAERTGGSVSTLTIQRTQQEDSAVYLCASSLGDYTDTQYFGPGTRLTVL.

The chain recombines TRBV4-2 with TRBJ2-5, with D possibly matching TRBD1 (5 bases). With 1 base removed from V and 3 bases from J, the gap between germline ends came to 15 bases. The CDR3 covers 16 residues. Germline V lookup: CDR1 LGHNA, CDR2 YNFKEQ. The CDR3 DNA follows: TGTGCCAGCAGCCAAGTAAGGTGGGGCTTTGAAGAGACCCAGTACTTC. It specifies CASSQVRWGFEETQYF.

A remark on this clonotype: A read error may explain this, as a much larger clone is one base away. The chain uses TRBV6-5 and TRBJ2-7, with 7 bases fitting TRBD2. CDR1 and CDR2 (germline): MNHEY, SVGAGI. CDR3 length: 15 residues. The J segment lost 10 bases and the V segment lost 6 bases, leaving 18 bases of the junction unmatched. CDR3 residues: CASSLLPTAGVDQYF. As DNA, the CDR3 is TGTGCCAGCAGCTTACTCCCCACCGCGGGGGTCGACCAGTACTTC.

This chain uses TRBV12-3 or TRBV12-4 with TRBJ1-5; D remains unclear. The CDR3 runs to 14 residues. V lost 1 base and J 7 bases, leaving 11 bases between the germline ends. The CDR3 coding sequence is TGTGCCAGCAGTTTAGTATGGGTCGGCCAGCCCCAGCATTTT. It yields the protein CASSLVWVGQPQHF.

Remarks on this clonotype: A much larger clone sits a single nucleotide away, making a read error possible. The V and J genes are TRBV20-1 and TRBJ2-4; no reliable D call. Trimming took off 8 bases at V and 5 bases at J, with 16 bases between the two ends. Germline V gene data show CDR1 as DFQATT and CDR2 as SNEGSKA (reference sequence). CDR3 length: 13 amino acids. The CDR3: CSSRRSVQNIQYF. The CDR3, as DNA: TGCAGTTCCCGACGAAGTGTCCAAAACATTCAGTACTTC.

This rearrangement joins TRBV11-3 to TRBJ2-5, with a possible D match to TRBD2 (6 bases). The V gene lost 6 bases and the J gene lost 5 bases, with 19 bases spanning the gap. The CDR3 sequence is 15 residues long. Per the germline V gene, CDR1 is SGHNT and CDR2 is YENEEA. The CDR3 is CASRATRWERETQYF. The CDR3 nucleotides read TGTGCCAGCAGGGCGACTAGGTGGGAGAGGGAGACCCAGTACTTC.

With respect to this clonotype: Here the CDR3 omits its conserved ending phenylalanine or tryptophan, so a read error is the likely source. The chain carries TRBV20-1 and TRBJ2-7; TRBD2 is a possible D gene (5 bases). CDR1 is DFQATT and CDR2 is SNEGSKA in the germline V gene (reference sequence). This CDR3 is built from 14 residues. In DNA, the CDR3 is TGCAGTACTAGGACGCGGAGTCTCTCCTACGAGCAGTACTAC. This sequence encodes CSTRTRSLSYEQYY.

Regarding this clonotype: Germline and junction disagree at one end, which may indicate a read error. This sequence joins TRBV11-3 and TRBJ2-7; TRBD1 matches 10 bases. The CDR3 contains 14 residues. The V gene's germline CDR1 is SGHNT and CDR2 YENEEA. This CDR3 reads CTSSLMTGGYEQYF. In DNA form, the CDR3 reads TGTACCAGCAGCCTTATGACAGGGGGCTACGAGCAATACTTC. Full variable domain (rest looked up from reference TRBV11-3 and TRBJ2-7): EAGVVQSPRYKIIEKKQPVAFWCNPISGHNTLYWYLQNLGQGPELLIRYENEEAVDDSQLPKDRFSAERLKGVDSTLKIQPAELGDSAVYLCTSSLMTGGYEQYFGPGTRLTVT.

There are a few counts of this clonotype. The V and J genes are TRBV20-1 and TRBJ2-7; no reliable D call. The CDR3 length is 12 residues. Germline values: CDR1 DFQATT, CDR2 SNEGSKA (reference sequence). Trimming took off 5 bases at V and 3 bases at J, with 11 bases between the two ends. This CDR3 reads CSAPSVRYEQYF. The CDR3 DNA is TGCAGTGCTCCCTCTGTACGCTACGAGCAGTACTTC.

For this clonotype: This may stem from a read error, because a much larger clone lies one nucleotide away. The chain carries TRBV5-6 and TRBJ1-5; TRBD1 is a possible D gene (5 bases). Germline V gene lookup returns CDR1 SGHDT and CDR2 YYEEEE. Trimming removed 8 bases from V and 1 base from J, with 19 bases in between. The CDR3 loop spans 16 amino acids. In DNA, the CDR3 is TGTGCCAGAAGCCGTGGGGGGGGAACGAGCAATCAGCCCCAGCATTTT. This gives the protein CARSRGGGTSNQPQHF.

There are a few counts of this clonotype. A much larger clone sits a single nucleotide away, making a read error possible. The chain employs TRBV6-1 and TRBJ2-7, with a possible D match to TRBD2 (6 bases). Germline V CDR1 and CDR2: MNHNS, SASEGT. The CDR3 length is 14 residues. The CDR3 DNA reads TGTGCCAGCAGTTTCCTAGCGTTCTCCTACGAGCAGTGCTTC. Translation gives CASSFLAFSYEQCF.

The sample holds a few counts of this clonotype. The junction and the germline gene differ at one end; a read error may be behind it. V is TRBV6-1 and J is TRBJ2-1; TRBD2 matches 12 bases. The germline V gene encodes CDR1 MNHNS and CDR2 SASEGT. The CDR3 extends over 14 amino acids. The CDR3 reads CASSESSLAGGPRF. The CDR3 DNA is TGTGCCAGCAGTGAATCGAGCCTAGCGGGAGGGCCTAGGTTC.

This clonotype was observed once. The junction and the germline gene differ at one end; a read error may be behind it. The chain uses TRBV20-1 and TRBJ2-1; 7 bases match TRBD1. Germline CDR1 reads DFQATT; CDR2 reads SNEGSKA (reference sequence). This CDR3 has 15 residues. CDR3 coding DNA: TGCAGTGCTGTAGTAGGGGGCAGCCTCTACAATGAGAAGTTCTTC. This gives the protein CSAVVGGSLYNEKFF.

CDR3 DNA: TGCAGTGCGATTAGCGGGACCTCTGGGGCCAACGTCCTGACTTTC. Protein sequence: CSAISGTSGANVLTF. The V and J genes are TRBV20-1 and TRBJ2-6; 8 bases are a match to TRBD2. Unmatched junction bases numbered 4, after V lost 6 bases and J lost 0 bases. Germline V lookup: CDR1 DFQATT, CDR2 SNEGSKA (reference sequence). There are 15 residues in the CDR3.

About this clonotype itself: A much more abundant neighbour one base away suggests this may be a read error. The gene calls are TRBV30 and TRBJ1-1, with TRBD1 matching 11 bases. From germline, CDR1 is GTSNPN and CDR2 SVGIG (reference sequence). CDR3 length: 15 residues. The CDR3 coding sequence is TGTACCTGGAGTGGACAGGGGGCGGCGAGCACTGAAGCTTTCTTT. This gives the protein CTWSGQGAASTEAFF.

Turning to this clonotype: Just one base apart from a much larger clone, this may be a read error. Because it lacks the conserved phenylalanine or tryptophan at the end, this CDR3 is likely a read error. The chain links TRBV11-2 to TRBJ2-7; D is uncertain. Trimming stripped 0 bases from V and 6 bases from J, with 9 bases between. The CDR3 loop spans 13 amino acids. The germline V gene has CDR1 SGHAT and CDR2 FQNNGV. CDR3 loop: CASSLESASEQYS. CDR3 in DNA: TGTGCCAGCAGCTTAGAATCGGCGTCCGAGCAGTACTCC.

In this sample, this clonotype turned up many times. The CDR3 here is CASSQNAGGWEQYF. The CDR3 nucleotides read TGCGCCAGCAGCCAAAATGCAGGGGGCTGGGAGCAGTACTTC. The rearrangement joins TRBV4-3 to TRBJ2-7; TRBD1 aligns across 8 bases. Germline values: CDR1 LGHNA, CDR2 YSLEER. V shed 2 bases, J shed 7 bases, and the junction held 7 bases outside the gene matches. This CDR3 comprises 14 residues.

The CDR3 sequence is CASSRRPTDTQYF. The CDR3 nucleotides read TGTGCCAGCAGTCGGCGTCCGACAGATACGCAGTATTTT. J is TRBJ2-3 and V is TRBV6-5; D unresolved. Per germline, CDR1 MNHEY and CDR2 SVGAGI. The germline V and J ends were trimmed by 5 bases and 3 bases, with 9 bases remaining between them. This CDR3 comprises 13 residues.